This TCR beta chain was documented in a study of T cells in Graves' hyperthyroidism and ophthalmopathy. TCR beta CDR3 regions were amplified from RNA. The primer set for the first-round RT-PCR of the TCR CDR3 was HTBI. TCRdb independently ran MiXCR on the multiplex PCR reads; one entry per CDR3 protein. The data contain around 440,000 distinct CDR3 sequences, approximately 15% of them singletons. This CDR3 contains 14 residues. Germline V gene data show CDR1 as SGHRS and CDR2 as YFSETQ. With 4 bases removed from V and 7 bases from J, the gap between germline ends came to 12 bases. The table lists this clonotype with many counts. Thyroid ultrasound and orbital computed tomography, with clinical symptoms and serum thyroxine and TRAb, informed diagnoses. The PBMCs studied were ones that came from 10 ml fresh peripheral blood.

The TCR originated in a woman aged 18-35 years with Graves' hyperthyroidism. The chain is built from TRBV5-1 and TRBJ1-6; the D gene is possibly TRBD1 (5 bases). Sequencing used blood. This chain's CDR3 is CASSHGGGNSPLHF. The CDR3 bases are TGCGCCAGCAGCCATGGCGGGGGGAATTCACCCCTCCACTTT.